The clone carrying this T cell receptor beta chain has only one observation. Original processing notes: Amplification of reference gene primers provided the estimated nucleated cell counts. Using immunoSEQ multiplex PCR, the repertoire was profiled, and TCRdb retains in-frame clones only, with some absent. From that table come the V and J calls and clone size; the DNA was used to work out D and trimming. Here the sample spans about 140,000 clones, about 85% being singletons. The CDR3 is 15 residues long. The germline V gene encodes CDR1 SGDLS and CDR2 YYNGEE. The V segment lost 3 bases and the J segment 6 bases; nucleotides outside the gene matches: 10. This sample is part of a study of blood T cell repertoires in COVID-19.

The chain carries TRBV9 and TRBJ2-3, with 7 bases that match TRBD1. The TCR originated in a woman between 35 and 50 years old who had recovered from COVID-19. Sequencing was done on a sample of PBMCs or T cells enriched from blood (not recorded which). CDR3 sequence: CASSASRQGGDTQYF. CDR3 bases: TGTGCCAGCAGCGCCAGCCGACAGGGTGGGGATACGCAGTATTTT.